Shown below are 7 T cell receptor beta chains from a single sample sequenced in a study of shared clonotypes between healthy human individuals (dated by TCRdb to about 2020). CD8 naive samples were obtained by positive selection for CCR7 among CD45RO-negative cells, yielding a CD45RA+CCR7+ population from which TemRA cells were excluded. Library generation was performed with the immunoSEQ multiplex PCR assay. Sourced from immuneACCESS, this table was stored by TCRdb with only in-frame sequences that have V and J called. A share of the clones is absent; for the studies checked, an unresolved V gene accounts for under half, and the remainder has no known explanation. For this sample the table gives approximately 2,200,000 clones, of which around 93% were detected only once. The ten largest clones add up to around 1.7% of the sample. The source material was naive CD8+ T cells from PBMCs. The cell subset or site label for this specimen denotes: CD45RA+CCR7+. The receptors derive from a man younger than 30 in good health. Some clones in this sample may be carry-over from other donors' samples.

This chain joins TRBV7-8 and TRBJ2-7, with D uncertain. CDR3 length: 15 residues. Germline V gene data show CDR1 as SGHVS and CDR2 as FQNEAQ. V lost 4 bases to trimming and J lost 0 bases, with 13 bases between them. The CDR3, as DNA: TGTGCCAGCAGCTCCAGAACCAGGAGCTCCTACGAGCAGTACTTC. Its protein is CASSSRTRSSYEQYF.

CDR3 in amino acids: CASSPLKGRADTQYF. The DNA for the CDR3 is TGTGCCAGCAGTCCCCTAAAGGGGAGGGCAGATACGCAGTATTTT. This rearrangement joins TRBV27 to TRBJ2-3, with TRBD2 matching 7 bases. Trimming took 5 bases from V and 4 from J; bases not matched to a gene: 9. This CDR3 spans 15 amino acids. Per germline, CDR1 MNHEY and CDR2 SMNVEV (reference sequence).

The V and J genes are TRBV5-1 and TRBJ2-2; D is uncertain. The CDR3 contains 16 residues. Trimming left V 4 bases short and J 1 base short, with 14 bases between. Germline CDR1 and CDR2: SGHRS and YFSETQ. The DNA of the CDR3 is TGCGCCAGCAGCCAGTGGGTAGCTGAGAACACCGGGGAGCTGTTTTTT. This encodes CASSQWVAENTGELFF. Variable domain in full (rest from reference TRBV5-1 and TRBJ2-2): KAGVTQTPRYLIKTRGQQVTLSCSPISGHRSVSWYQQTPGQGLQFLFEYFSETQRNKGNFPGRFSGRQFSNSRSEMNVSTLELGDSALYLCASSQWVAENTGELFFGEGSRLTVL.

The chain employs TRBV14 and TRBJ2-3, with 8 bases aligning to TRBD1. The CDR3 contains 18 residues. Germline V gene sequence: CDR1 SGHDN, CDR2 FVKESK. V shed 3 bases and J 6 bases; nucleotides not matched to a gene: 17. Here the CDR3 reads CASSQIWRAGGVDDTQYF. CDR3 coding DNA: TGTGCCAGCAGCCAGATTTGGAGGGCAGGGGGCGTCGACGATACGCAGTATTTT.

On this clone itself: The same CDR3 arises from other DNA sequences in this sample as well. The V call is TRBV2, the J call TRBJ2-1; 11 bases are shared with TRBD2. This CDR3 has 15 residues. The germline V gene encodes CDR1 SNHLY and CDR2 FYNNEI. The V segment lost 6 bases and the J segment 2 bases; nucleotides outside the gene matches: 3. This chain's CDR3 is CASSPGLAAYNEQFF. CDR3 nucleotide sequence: TGTGCCAGCAGCCCGGGACTAGCGGCCTACAATGAGCAGTTCTTC.

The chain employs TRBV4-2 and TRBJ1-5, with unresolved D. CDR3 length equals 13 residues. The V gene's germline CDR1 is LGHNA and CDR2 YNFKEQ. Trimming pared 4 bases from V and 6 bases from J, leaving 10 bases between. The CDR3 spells CASSPALGQPQHF. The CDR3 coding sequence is TGTGCCAGCAGCCCCGCTTTGGGTCAGCCCCAGCATTTT.

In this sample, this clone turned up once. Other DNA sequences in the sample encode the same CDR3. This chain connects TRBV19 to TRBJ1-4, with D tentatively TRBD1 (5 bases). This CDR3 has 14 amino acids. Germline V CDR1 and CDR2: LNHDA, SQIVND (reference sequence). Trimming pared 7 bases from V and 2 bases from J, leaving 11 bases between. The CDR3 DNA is TGTGCCAGTAAATACAGGAGTACTAATGAAAAACTGTTTTTT. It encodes CASKYRSTNEKLFF.